This entry lists 18 T cell receptor beta chains sequenced from one sample in a study of T cell responses to AZD1222 COVID-19 vaccine. Libraries were prepared by immunoSEQ multiplex PCR; TCRdb keeps only in-frame clonotypes and omits some of them. This sample carries 140,000 to 150,000 clones, around 93% of them seen once, and the ten largest clones take 3% to 4%. The sample consisted of peripheral blood, taken 28 days after the second AZD1222 dose. These receptors all stem from an adult who received the AZD1222 COVID-19 vaccine.

The chain is built from TRBV3-1 (or the pseudogene TRBV3-2) and TRBJ2-2; perhaps TRBD1 as D (7 bases). The CDR3 consists of 16 residues. Germline V gene data show CDR1 as LGHDT and CDR2 as YNNKEL (reference sequence). V shed 3 bases and J shed 6 bases, with 17 bases lying between them. In DNA form, the CDR3 reads TGTGCCAGCAGCCACCAGGGGGGCCACCCATCCGGGGAGCTGTTTTTT. Its translation is CASSHQGGHPSGELFF.

The J gene is TRBJ2-1, the V gene TRBV28; the match to TRBD2 covers 7 bases. The V and J ends lost 3 bases and 6 bases, in that order; junction bases with no gene match: 5. Germline CDR1 MDHEN, CDR2 SYDVKM. This CDR3 has 14 amino acids. CDR3 coding DNA: TGTGCCAGCAGTTTCTCTGGGGGGGGCAATGAGCAGTTCTTC. This encodes CASSFSGGGNEQFF.

This clone has just one count. V usage is TRBV3-1 (or the pseudogene TRBV3-2) and J usage is TRBJ2-3; 10 bases fit TRBD2. The CDR3 has 18 residues. Germline CDR1 LGHDT, CDR2 YNNKEL (reference sequence). Trimming at V came to 1 base and at J to 1 base, leaving 8 bases not matched to a gene. The CDR3 spells CASSQGASGRAGTDTQYF. The CDR3 DNA follows: TGTGCCAGCAGCCAAGGGGCCAGCGGGAGGGCAGGCACAGATACGCAGTATTTT.

The chain links TRBV27 to TRBJ1-6; D is ambiguous. This CDR3 is 16 amino acids long. Germline V CDR1 and CDR2: MNHEY, SMNVEV (reference sequence). Trimming pared 2 bases from V and 8 bases from J, leaving 16 bases between. For the CDR3, the DNA is TGTGCCAGCAGTTTAGAGCCAAAAATTGGGGATTCACCCCTCCACTTT. It translates to CASSLEPKIGDSPLHF.

The chain carries TRBV18 and TRBJ2-5, with 8 bases lining up with TRBD2. Trimming at V came to 1 base and at J to 3 bases, leaving 7 bases not matched to a gene. The V gene's germline CDR1 is KGHSH and CDR2 LQKENI. This CDR3 spans 16 amino acids. In DNA form, the CDR3 reads TGTGCCAGCTCACCACAGACACTAGCGGTTGAAGAGACCCAGTACTTC. It specifies CASSPQTLAVEETQYF.

V usage is TRBV28 and J usage is TRBJ1-2; no firm D call. Germline CDR1 is MDHEN and CDR2 is SYDVKM. There are 12 residues in the CDR3. The ends were cut back, 2 bases at V and 8 bases at J, with 9 bases in the middle. The CDR3, as DNA: TGTGCCAGCAGTTTAAGGAGGCCGGGCTACACCTTC. Its protein product is CASSLRRPGYTF.

The chain carries TRBV28 and TRBJ1-2; D is unresolved. CDR3 length equals 13 residues. Per germline, CDR1 MDHEN and CDR2 SYDVKM. The V and J ends lost 3 bases and 8 bases respectively, with 13 bases between them. The CDR3 bases are TGTGCCAGCAGTTTGGTCGATCGAAACGGCTACACCTTC. Protein product: CASSLVDRNGYTF.

On this clone itself: Germline and junction disagree at one end, which may indicate a read error. This chain uses TRBV4-1 with TRBJ1-4; 10 bases are a match to TRBD1. CDR3 size: 14 residues. Germline V gene lookup returns CDR1 MGHRA and CDR2 YSYEKL. As DNA, the CDR3 is TGCGCCAGCAGTCAAGGGACAGGGGATGAAAAACTGTTTTTT. This translates into CASSQGTGDEKLFF.

The rearrangement joins TRBV5-4 to TRBJ2-7; D perhaps matches TRBD1 (5 bases). V was shortened by 1 base and J by 3 bases, with 8 bases between the two germline ends. CDR1 is SGHNT, CDR2 YYREEE, per germline (reference sequence). The CDR3 extends over 13 amino acids. The DNA of the CDR3 is TGTGCCAGCAGCTTGCTGCAGGGCTACGAGCAGTACTTC. It encodes CASSLLQGYEQYF.

The chain joins TRBV6-1 to TRBJ1-5; D is unresolved. This CDR3 contains 13 residues. V lost 2 bases and J 10 bases, leaving 12 bases between the germline ends. The germline gives CDR1 MNHNS, CDR2 SASEGT. The CDR3 loop reads CASSELVGGPQHF. The CDR3 coding sequence is TGTGCCAGCAGTGAATTGGTAGGCGGTCCCCAGCATTTT.

A single count supports this clone. The rearrangement uses TRBV16 and TRBJ2-1; possibly TRBD1 or TRBD2 for D (6 bases each). CDR1 is KGHSY and CDR2 is FQNENV in the germline V gene. The CDR3 runs 14 residues. Trimming removed 1 base at V and 6 bases at J, with 10 bases between. The CDR3 is CASSQLQGGNEQFF. The CDR3 nucleotides are TGTGCCAGCAGCCAATTACAGGGAGGCAATGAGCAGTTCTTC.

Here the CDR3 DNA reads TGTGCCAGCAGCGTAGTGAGCGGGAGGTCGAATGAGCAGTTCTTC. It specifies CASSVVSGRSNEQFF. The gene calls are TRBV9 and TRBJ2-1; 9 positions agree with TRBD2. Per germline, CDR1 SGDLS and CDR2 YYNGEE. The CDR3 totals 15 residues. J gave up 7 bases and V 0 bases, and 5 bases lay outside the gene matches.

V is TRBV2 and J is TRBJ1-6; D perhaps matches TRBD1 (6 bases). Per the germline V gene, CDR1 is SNHLY and CDR2 is FYNNEI. Trimming took off 7 bases at V and 4 bases at J, with 8 bases between the two ends. The CDR3 is 13 residues long. CDR3 loop: CASKQGYNSPLHF. The CDR3 nucleotides read TGTGCCAGCAAGCAGGGGTATAATTCACCCCTCCACTTT. The full variable domain, in which reference TRBV2 and TRBJ1-6 provide the parts outside the CDR3, is EPEVTQTPSHQVTQMGQEVILRCVPISNHLYFYWYRQILGQKVEFLVSFYNNEISEKSEIFDDQFSVERPDGSNFTLKIRSTKLEDSAMYFCASKQGYNSPLHFGNGTRLTVT.

The chain employs TRBV18 and TRBJ1-1; 7 bases align to TRBD1. Trimming cost V 4 bases and J 5 bases; bases outside gene matches: 10. The germline V gene encodes CDR1 KGHSH and CDR2 LQKENI. This CDR3 has 15 residues. For the CDR3, the DNA is TGTGCCAGCTCACAATACACAGGGGCGGGGACTGAAGCTTTCTTT. This translates into CASSQYTGAGTEAFF.

The J gene is TRBJ1-3, the V gene TRBV28; D uncertain. The germline V and J ends were trimmed by 5 bases and 2 bases, with 10 bases remaining between them. Germline V lookup: CDR1 MDHEN, CDR2 SYDVKM. The CDR3 extends over 14 amino acids. CDR3 loop: CASSLDRTGNTIYF. Written as DNA, the CDR3 is TGTGCCAGCAGTCTCGACCGTACTGGAAACACCATATATTTT.

J is TRBJ1-2 and V is TRBV6-5; TRBD1 might be the D (6 bases). The CDR3 runs to 15 residues. CDR1 and CDR2 (germline): MNHEY, SVGAGI. V gave up 0 bases and J gave up 10 bases, with 18 bases separating them. The CDR3 reads CASSYSQGIVTSYTF. CDR3 nucleotide sequence: TGTGCCAGCAGTTACTCCCAGGGGATTGTTACGTCCTACACCTTC.

This rearrangement joins TRBV27 to TRBJ1-5, with 9 nucleotides matching TRBD1. The CDR3 totals 14 residues. The ends lost 5 bases at V and 7 bases at J; junction bases unmatched: 6. CDR1 and CDR2 from the germline V gene are MNHEY and SMNVEV (reference sequence). The CDR3 region is CASSRGTGSQPQHF. The CDR3, as DNA: TGTGCCAGCAGTAGAGGGACAGGGAGCCAGCCCCAGCATTTT.

The rearrangement joins TRBV9 to TRBJ2-3; 14 bases are shared with TRBD2. The CDR3 contains 17 residues. CDR1 and CDR2 from the germline V gene are SGDLS and YYNGEE. J gave up 4 bases and V 4 bases, and 8 bases lay outside the gene matches. The DNA for the CDR3 is TGTGCCAGCAGCAGAAGGACTAGCGGGAGGTTGTCAGATACGCAGTATTTT. Protein sequence: CASSRRTSGRLSDTQYF.